This entry is about one T cell receptor (beta chain). The antigen remains undetermined. These data belong to a study of T cell responses to AZD1222 COVID-19 vaccine. Study observations and caveats: Reports indicate that nearly half of spike-specific TCRs are directed at unmutated variant regions. Spike-specific TCR breadth and depth went up after people got two AZD1222 doses.

Trimming stripped 6 bases from V and 4 bases from J, with 9 bases between. Germline V gene sequence: CDR1 SEHNR, CDR2 FQNEAQ (reference sequence). The CDR3 runs 12 residues. Assay used: immunoSEQ multiplex PCR; TCRdb lists only in-frame clones, some missing. The data contain 100,000 to 150,000 clones, about 94% of them singletons. The input for sequencing was peripheral blood, taken on day 0 of AZD1222 vaccination. This clonotype was obtained from an adult in good health. The chain carries TRBV7-9 and TRBJ1-2; D is unclear. CDR3 protein: CASSTEFYGYTF. CDR3 coding DNA: TGTGCCAGCAGTACAGAGTTCTATGGCTACACCTTC.